The rows below give T cell receptor beta chains drawn from one sample of a study of technical replicates of blood from a few donors. Only in-frame clones appear in the TCRdb table, and some are missing; sequencing was by immunoSEQ multiplex PCR. The sample contains under 85,000 clones, around 94% of which appear only once. Material: T cells isolated from PBMCs. These receptor sequences come from a human donor in good health. Both conserved end residues are part of each CDR3. The D gene is left open where the match is weak. Expanded clones get a size class; other rows say once, few or many, or leave the size out.

j_call v_call clone_size d_call cdr3_nt cdr3_aa
TRBJ2-1 TRBV27 once - TGTGCCAGCAGTGAAACAGTGGATGAGCAGTTCTTC CASSETVDEQFF
TRBJ2-7 TRBV14 - TRBD2 TGTGCCAGCAGCCAAGGCGGGAGCGAGCAGTACTTC CASSQGGSEQYF
TRBJ1-2 TRBV5-1 - - TGCGCCAGCGCGGGGGGAAAAGGCTTGGGCTACACCTTC CASAGGKGLGYTF
TRBJ2-3 TRBV7-3 - TRBD2 TGTGCCAGCAGCCCCCGAGCGGGAGGGCCCACAGATACGCAGTATTTT CASSPRAGGPTDTQYF
TRBJ2-1 TRBV12-5 once - TGTGCTAGTGAGGCGGGATTTAGGGAGCAGTTCTTC CASEAGFREQFF
TRBJ2-7 TRBV7-9 - - TGTGCCAGCAACCCTGGGGGGACCTACGAGCAGTACTTC CASNPGGTYEQYF
TRBJ1-2 TRBV5-6 - - TGTGCCAGCGGGAACCTGCAGGGTGTTGGGCATGGCTACACCTTC CASGNLQGVGHGYTF
TRBJ2-7 TRBV19 - TRBD2 TGTGCCAGTAGTAGGCTTAGCGGGAGTAATCCCTACGAGCAGTACTTC CASSRLSGSNPYEQYF
TRBJ1-2 TRBV5-4 - TRBD1 TGTGCCAGCAGCGGGGACAGGAGGAGTTCAAACTATGGCTACACCTTC CASSGDRRSSNYGYTF
TRBJ2-1 TRBV19 - TRBD2 TGTGCCAGTAGCACATCCGGGACTAGAGGAAATGAGCAGTTCTTC CASSTSGTRGNEQFF
TRBJ1-1 TRBV6-5 - - TGTGCCAGCAGTCCATGGGGCGGCGCTGAAGCTTTCTTT CASSPWGGAEAFF
TRBJ1-2 TRBV4-1 - - TGCGCCAGCAGCCAAGGGGAGGGGTTACTTAGCGGCTACACCTTC CASSQGEGLLSGYTF
TRBJ2-7 TRBV5-6 - - TGTGCCAGCAGCTTGAAGGGCAGGGCGTTGTACGAGCAGTACTTC CASSLKGRALYEQYF
TRBJ2-7 TRBV27 - - TGTGCCAGCAGTTTAGGGGCTAGGGGCGAGCAGTACTTC CASSLGARGEQYF
TRBJ2-7 TRBV19 - TRBD1 TGTGCCAGTAGTATCCAGGGACAGTTGAACTACGAGCAGTACTTC CASSIQGQLNYEQYF
TRBJ1-2 TRBV29-1 - - TGCAGCGTCGTCGACCAGGGAAATTCCTACTATGGCTACACCTTC CSVVDQGNSYYGYTF
TRBJ2-7 TRBV7-9 - TRBD2 TGTGCCAGCAGTAGCGGGAGGGCCTACGAGCAGTACTTC CASSSGRAYEQYF
TRBJ1-1 TRBV27 - TRBD1 TGTGCCAGCAGTTCGGGACAGGGATACACTGAAGCTTTCTTT CASSSGQGYTEAFF
TRBJ1-1 TRBV28 - - TGTGCCAGCAGTTTTCAGTCTTATATCATGAACACTGAAGCTTTCTTT CASSFQSYIMNTEAFF
TRBJ1-1 TRBV20-1 once - TGCAGTGCTAGCGGGAACACTGAAGCTTTCTTT CSASGNTEAFF
TRBJ2-1 TRBV7-9 - TRBD2 TGTGCCAGCAGCTCCCTGGGGGGAGCGGGAGAAGTTGCCAATGAGCAGTTCTTC CASSSLGGAGEVANEQFF
TRBJ2-5 TRBV27 - - TGTGCCAGCAGTTTGGGACACTCGGAGACCCAGTACTTC CASSLGHSETQYF
TRBJ2-3 TRBV7-2 - - TGTGCCAGCAGCTTAGTCGGGAAGGGCACAGATACGCAGTATTTT CASSLVGKGTDTQYF
TRBJ1-2 TRBV7-9 - - TGTGCCAGCAGCTTAGCCCCGAAGGACAAGGATTCTGGCTACACCTTC CASSLAPKDKDSGYTF
TRBJ2-7 TRBV20-1 - - TGCAGTGCTACCACAGGCTACGAGCAGTACTTC CSATTGYEQYF
TRBJ2-6 TRBV6-1 once - TGTGCCAGCAGTGAAGTATTAATTCCTGGGGCCAACGTCCTGACTTTC CASSEVLIPGANVLTF
TRBJ2-2 TRBV6-1 once TRBD2 TGTGCCAGCAGTGACCGTAGGACTAGTTGGAACACCGGGGAGCTGTTTTTT CASSDRRTSWNTGELFF
TRBJ1-2 TRBV9 once TRBD1 TGTGCCAGCAGCGTAGCTCTTATATCCCACGGGACAGGACTTGATGGCTACACCTTC CASSVALISHGTGLDGYTF
TRBJ2-1 TRBV7-9 - - TGTGCCAGCAGCGGAGGAGGTTACAATGAGCAGTTCTTC CASSGGGYNEQFF
TRBJ2-3 TRBV19 - - TGTGCCAGTAACCCGGGACTTCTCACAGATACGCAGTATTTT CASNPGLLTDTQYF
TRBJ1-5 TRBV2 once TRBD1 TGTGCCAGCGGGGAGGACAGGCCGAATCAGCCCCAGCATTTT CASGEDRPNQPQHF
TRBJ2-3 TRBV14 - - TGTGCCAGCACCAAACAGGAGTCTCGCACAGATACGCAGTATTTT CASTKQESRTDTQYF
TRBJ2-2 TRBV30 - - TGTGCCTGGAGTCGGGAGTTCACCGGGGAGCTGTTTTTT CAWSREFTGELFF
TRBJ2-7 TRBV18 - - TGTGCCAGCTCAACTGGACTTTCAAACTACGAGCAGTACTTC CASSTGLSNYEQYF
TRBJ2-2 TRBV28 - TRBD1 TGTGCCAGCAGCACAGGGGGCTGGAACACCGGGGAGCTGTTTTTT CASSTGGWNTGELFF
TRBJ2-3 TRBV5-6 once - TGTGCCAGCAGCCCGGAAGGGGGGGCGGGAGATACGCAGTATTTT CASSPEGGAGDTQYF
TRBJ1-5 TRBV30 - - TGTGCCTGGAGCTACAGGGAAAATCAGCCCCAGCATTTT CAWSYRENQPQHF
TRBJ2-2 TRBV5-6 - TRBD1 TGTGCCAGCAGACCGGGACAGGGGATAGTCTACGGGGAGCTGTTTTTT CASRPGQGIVYGELFF
TRBJ1-2 TRBV6-6 - - TGTGCCAGCAGTTACTCGCCATCAGGGTTCGAGCATGGCTACACCTTC CASSYSPSGFEHGYTF
TRBJ1-1 TRBV7-3 - - TGTGCCAGCGCGACAGTGAACACTGAAGCTTTCTTT CASATVNTEAFF
TRBJ2-7 TRBV6-1 - TRBD2 TGTGCCAGCAGTGAAATCCTCCTACTAGCGGCAGAAGAGCAGTACTTC CASSEILLLAAEEQYF
TRBJ1-2 TRBV25-1 - TRBD1 TGTGCCAGCAGGGGGACAGGGAGCTATGGCTACACCTTC CASRGTGSYGYTF
TRBJ2-1 TRBV4-2 - - TGTGCCAGCAGCCAAGGCGTTGTTTCCTACAATGAGCAGTTCTTC CASSQGVVSYNEQFF
TRBJ2-7 TRBV29-1 - - TGCAGCGTTGGTCCCCGCCGCAGCGAGCAGTACTTC CSVGPRRSEQYF
TRBJ1-3 TRBV19 - - TGTGCCAGTAGTGGACAGTACTTCGGAAACACCATATATTTT CASSGQYFGNTIYF
TRBJ2-7 TRBV11-2 - TRBD2 TGTGCCAGCAGCTTAGATCTATTAGCGGGAATGCGCTACGAGCAGTACTTC CASSLDLLAGMRYEQYF